These 30 T cell receptor beta chains share one sample of origin, sequenced in a study of T cells after yellow fever vaccination. TCRdb reanalysed the 5' RACE reads using MiXCR and keeps one entry per CDR3 protein. This sample yields 250,000 or so distinct CDR3 sequences, of which 6.5% to 8.5% are seen a single time; approximately 0.84% belongs to the top ten. Sequencing was performed on CD4+ T cells sorted from PBMCs, taken 15 days after the yellow fever booster vaccination. Every receptor here comes from a man younger than 45 who received the YFV17D yellow fever vaccine.

This clonotype was counted between two and nine times. This rearrangement joins TRBV7-2 to TRBJ2-7, with D uncertain. Trimming removed 5 bases from V and 4 bases from J, with 9 bases in between. The CDR3 covers 12 residues. The germline CDR1 and CDR2 sequences are SGHTA and FQGNSA. The CDR3 sequence: CASSPMGYEQYF. The CDR3 nucleotides read TGTGCCAGCAGCCCAATGGGTTACGAGCAGTACTTC.

The V call is TRBV12-3 or TRBV12-4, the J call TRBJ2-5; D remains unclear. The CDR3 extends over 11 amino acids. Deletions cut 5 bases from V and 6 bases from J, with 7 bases between. The CDR3 DNA reads TGTGCCAGCAGTCCCGGGCAGACCCAGTACTTC. It specifies CASSPGQTQYF.

This clonotype was counted many times. This chain joins TRBV11-3 and TRBJ2-2; D may be TRBD2 (6 bases). There are 16 residues in the CDR3. CDR1 and CDR2 from the germline V gene are SGHNT and YENEEA. V was cut by 3 bases and J by 5 bases, with 16 bases left in between. Written as DNA, the CDR3 is TGTGCCAGCAGCTTGGTTCCGGGAGAGCTTACCGGGGAGCTGTTTTTT. It is translated as CASSLVPGELTGELFF.

The chain combines TRBV6-4 with TRBJ2-2, with 8 bases identical to TRBD2. The V gene's germline CDR1 is MRHNA and CDR2 SNTAGT. CDR3 size: 14 residues. The V segment lost 4 bases and the J segment 4 bases; nucleotides outside the gene matches: 2. The CDR3 sequence: CASSAAGGTGELFF. The DNA for the CDR3 is TGTGCCAGCAGTGCCGCGGGAGGCACCGGGGAGCTGTTTTTT.

This clonotype was picked up a small number of times. The J gene is TRBJ2-1, the V gene TRBV20-1, with D perhaps matching TRBD2 (6 bases). CDR3 length: 11 residues. Germline V lookup: CDR1 DFQATT, CDR2 SNEGSKA (reference sequence). V was clipped by 6 bases and J by 6 bases, with 9 bases between them. CDR3 residues: CSALGGNEQFF. DNA of the CDR3: TGCAGTGCCCTGGGGGGCAATGAGCAGTTCTTC.

This rearrangement joins TRBV12-3 or TRBV12-4 to TRBJ2-3; 11 bases align to TRBD2. The CDR3 contains 16 residues. Germline trimming cut 7 bases from V and 0 bases from J; bases unmatched to any gene: 6. The CDR3 bases are TGTGCCAGCAACCCTAGCGGGAGGCTGAGCACAGATACGCAGTATTTT. This translates into CASNPSGRLSTDTQYF.

This chain joins TRBV7-7 and TRBJ2-3; 11 positions match TRBD1. V trimming: 8 bases; J trimming: 7 bases; junction bases outside the gene matches: 5. Germline loops: CDR1 SSHAT, CDR2 FNYEAQ (reference sequence). CDR3 size: 13 residues. CDR3 protein: CASSRDRGYTQYF. The DNA for the CDR3 is TGTGCCAGCTCCCGGGACAGGGGGTATACGCAGTATTTT.

This clonotype turned up a few times. The chain employs TRBV7-2 and TRBJ2-1; 16 nucleotides line up with TRBD2. CDR3 length: 17 residues. With 5 bases clipped from V and 7 bases from J, the junction kept 8 bases outside the gene matches. Germline lookup yields CDR1 SGHTA and CDR2 FQGNSA. The CDR3 DNA follows: TGTGCCAGCAGCACCCCGGGACTAGCGGGAGGGGGGAATGAGCAGTTCTTC. Protein: CASSTPGLAGGGNEQFF.

This clonotype was seen ten or more times. The chain recombines TRBV20-1 with TRBJ2-2, with 10 bases identical to TRBD1. In germline, CDR1 is DFQATT, CDR2 SNEGSKA (reference sequence). This CDR3 is built from 14 residues. Unmatched junction bases numbered 8, after V lost 6 bases and J lost 7 bases. CDR3: CSAPGTGAVGELFF. CDR3 in DNA: TGCAGTGCCCCCGGGACAGGGGCTGTCGGGGAGCTGTTTTTT.

This clonotype was counted ten times or more. J is TRBJ2-1 and V is TRBV3-1; 8 bases fit TRBD2. Losses at the gene ends were 4 bases for V and 10 bases for J; bases not matched to a gene: 15. The CDR3 has 16 residues. CDR1 LGHDT and CDR2 YNNKEL come from the germline V gene (reference sequence). The CDR3 protein is CASSPMPAGVRLEQFF. The CDR3 nucleotides read TGTGCCAGCAGCCCGATGCCAGCGGGAGTCCGATTGGAGCAGTTCTTC.

This clonotype was observed a few times. This chain joins TRBV4-3 and TRBJ1-6; D might be TRBD1 (5 bases). Germline V gene lookup returns CDR1 LGHNA and CDR2 YSLEER. CDR3 size: 15 residues. The germline V and J ends were trimmed by 1 base and 10 bases, with 14 bases remaining between them. The CDR3 is CASSQGPAGRSPLHF. The CDR3 DNA reads TGCGCCAGCAGCCAAGGCCCGGCAGGGAGATCACCCCTCCACTTT.

This sequence joins TRBV7-8 and TRBJ1-2; TRBD1 is a possible D gene (5 bases). The V end was cut by 0 bases, the J end by 6 bases, with 14 bases between. The CDR3 consists of 15 residues. CDR1 is SGHVS, CDR2 FQNEAQ, per germline. The CDR3 spells CASSLAGTMPDGYTF. The CDR3, as DNA: TGTGCCAGCAGCTTAGCCGGGACGATGCCGGATGGCTACACCTTC. The whole variable domain, filled in from reference TRBV7-8 and TRBJ1-2, reads GAGVSQSPRYKVAKRGQDVALRCDPISGHVSLFWYQQALGQGPEFLTYFQNEAQLDKSGLPSDRFFAERPEGSVSTLKIQRTQQEDSAVYLCASSLAGTMPDGYTFGSGTRLTVV.

This clonotype was picked up many times. The CDR3 DNA reads TGCGCCAGCAGCTTAGAGGAAGGCACCGGGGAGCTGTTTTTT. Protein: CASSLEEGTGELFF. This chain links TRBV5-1 with TRBJ2-2; D unresolved. Germline-derived CDR1 and CDR2 are SGHRS and YFSETQ. Trimming left V 2 bases short and J 4 bases short, with 9 bases between. The CDR3 totals 14 residues.

This clonotype showed up just a few times. The V call is TRBV7-2, the J call TRBJ2-3, with D possibly matching TRBD2 (5 bases). Germline V gives CDR1 SGHTA, CDR2 FQGNSA. The CDR3 totals 13 residues. V gave up 3 bases and J gave up 4 bases, with 8 bases separating them. The DNA of the CDR3 is TGTGCCAGCAGCTTCCGGCGGGCAGATACGCAGTATTTT. This gives the protein CASSFRRADTQYF.

A few counts support this clonotype. V and J are TRBV5-1 and TRBJ1-1; D gene ambiguous. The CDR3 spans 15 residues. CDR1 is SGHRS, CDR2 YFSETQ, per germline. Between the trimmed V and J ends, which lost 0 bases and 5 bases, there was a span of 14 bases. The CDR3 bases are TGCGCCAGCAGCTTGGAGGCGTTCTTAGAGACTGAAGCTTTCTTT. Its translation: CASSLEAFLETEAFF.

This clonotype was seen a handful of times. The chain recombines TRBV20-1 with TRBJ2-4; the match to TRBD2 covers 16 bases. V was pared by 5 bases and J by 7 bases, with 5 bases of the junction left unmatched. The CDR3 is 15 amino acids. Looked up from germline, CDR1 is DFQATT and CDR2 is SNEGSKA (reference sequence). In nucleotides, the CDR3 is TGCAGTGCTCCGGGACTAGCGGGAGGGCCGAACATTCAGTACTTC. As protein: CSAPGLAGGPNIQYF.

On this clonotype itself: A much larger clone sits a single nucleotide away, making a read error possible. The gene calls are TRBV4-2 and TRBJ2-7; 8 bases map to TRBD1. Germline-derived CDR1 and CDR2 are LGHNA and YNFKEQ. CDR3 size: 15 residues. The DNA for the CDR3 is TGTTCCAGCAGCCAAGGACAGGGCGGACCGTACGAGCAGTACTTC. Encoded protein: CSSSQGQGGPYEQYF.

This clonotype was detected many times. The gene calls are TRBV7-2 and TRBJ2-7; tentative D call: TRBD2 (7 bases). Germline loops: CDR1 SGHTA, CDR2 FQGNSA. V was clipped by 6 bases and J by 4 bases, with 13 bases between them. The CDR3 covers 13 residues. The CDR3 DNA sequence: TGTGCCAGCAGAGGGGGGGGGTCGTACGAGCAGTACTTC. It codes for CASRGGGSYEQYF.

The gene calls are TRBV23-1 and TRBJ2-1; possibly TRBD2 for D (6 bases). TRBV23-1 is reported as an ORF; its role is uncertain. Between the trimmed V and J ends, which lost 7 bases and 0 bases, there was a span of 16 bases. This CDR3 is built from 16 residues. DNA for the CDR3: TGCGCCAGCAATAATACTAGCTCCAGCTCCTACAATGAGCAGTTCTTC. Translated, it gives CASNNTSSSSYNEQFF.

The table lists this clonotype with a few counts. This chain joins TRBV5-8 and TRBJ1-2; D may be TRBD1 (6 bases). The V gene lost 4 bases and the J gene lost 4 bases, with 14 bases spanning the gap. CDR1 SGHTS and CDR2 YDEGEE come from the germline V gene. CDR3 size: 14 residues. The CDR3 DNA sequence: TGTGCCAGCAGCGACCCACAGGGACTCTATGGCTACACCTTC. Its translation: CASSDPQGLYGYTF.

The rearrangement uses TRBV6-1 and TRBJ2-7; 13 bases are shared with TRBD2. This CDR3 has 16 amino acids. In germline, CDR1 is MNHNS, CDR2 SASEGT. The ends lost 6 bases at V and 3 bases at J; junction bases unmatched: 8. The DNA for the CDR3 is TGTGCCAGCAGGCGTGGACTAGCGGGAGTTGGCTACGAGCAGTACTTC. Amino acids: CASRRGLAGVGYEQYF.

This clonotype was counted many times. The rearrangement uses TRBV28 and TRBJ2-5; TRBD2 is a possible D gene (6 bases). Trimming pared 4 bases from V and 2 bases from J, leaving 11 bases between. Germline loops: CDR1 MDHEN, CDR2 SYDVKM. CDR3 length: 14 amino acids. CDR3 nucleotides: TGTGCCAGCAGTTCGAGGGCGGGGCAAGAGACCCAGTACTTC. It specifies CASSSRAGQETQYF.

CDR3 sequence: CASSLSVMGQGGTGELFF. The CDR3 coding sequence is TGTGCCAGCAGCTTGTCGGTTATGGGACAGGGGGGCACCGGGGAGCTGTTTTTT. This rearrangement joins TRBV5-6 to TRBJ2-2; 11 nucleotides match TRBD1. After removal of 1 base from V and 4 bases from J, the junction contained 9 bases not matched to a gene. This CDR3 region has 18 residues. Germline V gene lookup returns CDR1 SGHDT and CDR2 YYEEEE.

V gene TRBV25-1 combines with J gene TRBJ2-7; D is unclear. CDR3 length: 15 residues. The germline gives CDR1 MGHDK, CDR2 SYGVNS. Trimming stripped 3 bases from V and 0 bases from J, with 12 bases between. CDR3 nucleotide sequence: TGTGCCAGCAGTGAGGTCAGGCCCAGCTCCTACGAGCAGTACTTC. It specifies CASSEVRPSSYEQYF.

This clonotype was recorded a few times. The gene calls are TRBV10-1 and TRBJ2-1, with 7 bases lining up with TRBD1. Germline V gene lookup returns CDR1 WNHNN and CDR2 SYGVQD (reference sequence). The CDR3 has 12 amino acids. With V trimmed by 8 bases and J by 4 bases, 2 bases remained unmatched. CDR3 protein: CASGDSYNEQFF. As DNA, the CDR3 is TGCGCCAGCGGGGACAGTTACAATGAGCAGTTCTTC.

This clonotype occurred a few times. The chain couples TRBV29-1 to TRBJ2-3; 8 positions agree with TRBD1. The CDR3 has 13 residues. The ends lost 7 bases at V and 2 bases at J; junction bases unmatched: 5. Germline assignment: CDR1 SQVTM and CDR2 ANQGSEA. The CDR3 sequence is CSGSGGVTDTQYF. The CDR3 DNA is TGCAGCGGGTCAGGGGGCGTCACAGATACGCAGTATTTT.

Many counts were recorded for this clonotype. The chain employs TRBV20-1 and TRBJ2-7; perhaps TRBD2 as D (5 bases). This CDR3 has 12 residues. Deletions cut 3 bases from V and 0 bases from J, with 6 bases between. CDR1 DFQATT and CDR2 SNEGSKA come from the germline V gene (reference sequence). CDR3 DNA: TGCAGTGCTAGGACTAACTCCTACGAGCAGTACTTC. Its protein product is CSARTNSYEQYF.

This clonotype has more than one count but fewer than ten. The rearrangement links TRBV10-3 to TRBJ2-2, with TRBD2 matching over 7 bases. The CDR3 consists of 15 residues. V shed 2 bases, J shed 1 base, and the junction held 1 base outside the gene matches. CDR1 is ENHRY, CDR2 SYGVKD, per germline. The CDR3 sequence is CAISEPGGNTGELFF. The CDR3 coding sequence is TGTGCCATCAGTGAGCCGGGAGGGAACACCGGGGAGCTGTTTTTT.

The rearrangement links TRBV11-2 to TRBJ1-2; D not resolved. The CDR3 is 13 amino acids. The germline V gene has CDR1 SGHAT and CDR2 FQNNGV. V dropped 5 bases and J dropped 5 bases, with 12 bases sitting between them. The DNA for the CDR3 is TGTGCCAGCAGCCCCGGACTGACGTATGGCTACACCTTC. Its translation: CASSPGLTYGYTF.

The chain joins TRBV5-5 to TRBJ2-3; possible D gene TRBD1, 5 bases. The CDR3 consists of 16 residues. V was clipped by 0 bases and J by 0 bases, with 11 bases between them. Germline loops: CDR1 SGHKS, CDR2 YYEKEE (reference sequence). The CDR3 sequence is CASSLEWTLSTDTQYF. For the CDR3, the DNA is TGTGCCAGCAGCTTGGAATGGACATTAAGCACAGATACGCAGTATTTT.